The 10 T cell receptor beta chains presented below share a single source sample, sequenced in a study of blood T cell repertoires in COVID-19. Assay: immunoSEQ multiplex PCR; the TCRdb copy retains only in-frame clones and omits some. The repertoire holds 120,000 to 150,000 clones, 75% to 85% seen once, with roughly 4.3% in the top ten. Sequenced material: peripheral blood. The origin of the receptors is a man aged 55 to 70 with acute or convalescent COVID-19.

This clone was counted only a few times. This rearrangement joins TRBV11-2 to TRBJ2-1; 9 bases are shared with TRBD1. The CDR3 runs 15 residues. J gave up 8 bases and V 1 base, and 6 bases lay outside the gene matches. Germline-derived CDR1 and CDR2 are SGHAT and FQNNGV. The CDR3 protein is CASSLVGTGIHEQFF. The DNA of the CDR3 is TGTGCCAGCAGCTTAGTAGGGACAGGGATCCATGAGCAGTTCTTC.

This rearrangement joins TRBV6-5 to TRBJ2-7; D may be TRBD1 (7 bases). V was clipped by 6 bases and J by 3 bases, with 9 bases between them. The length of the CDR3 is 12 residues. Germline-derived CDR1 and CDR2 are MNHEY and SVGAGI. The CDR3 DNA sequence: TGTGCCAGCAGGCGGGACAGCTACGAGCAGTACTTC. Translated: CASRRDSYEQYF.

The chain is built from TRBV21-1 and TRBJ2-5; TRBD1 is the table's D call and was not checked against the DNA. TRBV21-1 is a documented pseudogene. CDR3 length: 15 amino acids. The CDR3 DNA reads as TGTGCCAGCAGCACCACTCGTGGGGCGCCGGAGACCCAGTACTTC. This sequence encodes CASSTTRGAPETQYF.

The CDR3 reads CASSPRLEVEAFF. The CDR3 DNA reads as TGTGCCAGCTCACCCCGCCTGGAGGTAGAAGCTTTCTTT. This sequence joins TRBV18 and TRBJ1-1; D remains ambiguous. The CDR3 length is 13 residues. Looked up from germline, CDR1 is KGHSH and CDR2 is LQKENI. V gave up 3 bases and J gave up 8 bases, with 13 bases separating them.

This clone appeared a few times. CDR3 sequence (DNA): TGCAGCTCTGGACAGGGGGCTGACTATGGCTACACCTTC. Its protein product is CSSGQGADYGYTF. The chain combines TRBV29-1 with TRBJ1-2, with TRBD1 identical over 11 bases. The V gene's germline CDR1 is SQVTM and CDR2 ANQGSEA. The CDR3 has 13 amino acids. The V gene end was trimmed by 8 bases and the J gene end by 3 bases; junction bases not matched to a gene: 5. The whole variable domain, filled in from reference TRBV29-1 and TRBJ1-2, reads SAVISQKPSRDICQRGTSLTIQCQVDSQVTMMFWYRQQPGQSLTLIATANQGSEATYESGFVIDKFPISRPNLTFSTLTVSNMSPEDSSIYLCSSGQGADYGYTFGSGTRLTVV.

The V and J genes are TRBV5-4 and TRBJ1-3, with TRBD1 identical over 10 bases. Per germline, CDR1 SGHNT and CDR2 YYREEE (reference sequence). J lost 4 bases, V lost 4 bases, and 5 bases had no gene match. The CDR3 runs to 15 residues. The DNA of the CDR3 is TGTGCCAGCAGCACGGGACAGGGGCAGGGAAACACCATATATTTT. Protein sequence: CASSTGQGQGNTIYF. Complete variable domain (other parts from reference TRBV5-4 and TRBJ1-3): ETGVTQSPTHLIKTRGQQVTLRCSSQSGHNTVSWYQQALGQGPQFIFQYYREEENGRGNFPPRFSGLQFPNYSSELNVNALELDDSALYLCASSTGQGQGNTIYFGEGSWLTVV.

The genes are TRBV5-4 and TRBJ2-7; TRBD1 aligns across 10 bases. In germline, CDR1 is SGHNT, CDR2 YYREEE (reference sequence). This CDR3 contains 14 residues. V dropped 4 bases and J dropped 3; count of bases not matched to a gene: 4. CDR3 in DNA: TGTGCCAGCAGCGGGGACAGGGGAGGCTACGAGCAGTACTTC. Translation: CASSGDRGGYEQYF.

The V and J genes are TRBV12-5 and TRBJ2-3, with D maybe TRBD1 (5 bases). Per the germline V gene, CDR1 is LGHNT and CDR2 is FRNRAP. The V end lost 0 bases, the J end lost 4 bases, and 8 bases lay between the germline ends. This CDR3 comprises 14 residues. The CDR3 loop is CASGLVQGADTQYF. CDR3 DNA: TGTGCTAGTGGTTTGGTTCAGGGTGCAGATACGCAGTATTTT.

The chain has TRBV5-1 and TRBJ2-1; D is ambiguous. V lost 3 bases and J 10 bases, leaving 14 bases between the germline ends. Germline CDR1 SGHRS, CDR2 YFSETQ. The CDR3 is 13 residues long. DNA of the CDR3: TGCGCCAGCAGCTCCCCTATATTGCGAGAGCAGTTCTTC. Translated, it gives CASSSPILREQFF. Full variable domain (outside the CDR3, taken from reference TRBV5-1 and TRBJ2-1): KAGVTQTPRYLIKTRGQQVTLSCSPISGHRSVSWYQQTPGQGLQFLFEYFSETQRNKGNFPGRFSGRQFSNSRSEMNVSTLELGDSALYLCASSSPILREQFFGPGTRLTVL.

V gene TRBV6-5 combines with J gene TRBJ1-4; perhaps TRBD1 as D (6 bases). V lost 0 bases to trimming and J lost 5 bases, with 10 bases between them. Germline V gene sequence: CDR1 MNHEY, CDR2 SVGAGI. This CDR3 region has 15 residues. The CDR3 nucleotides read TGTGCCAGCAGTTACTCAACAGGGCTAAATGAAAAACTGTTTTTT. It codes for CASSYSTGLNEKLFF.